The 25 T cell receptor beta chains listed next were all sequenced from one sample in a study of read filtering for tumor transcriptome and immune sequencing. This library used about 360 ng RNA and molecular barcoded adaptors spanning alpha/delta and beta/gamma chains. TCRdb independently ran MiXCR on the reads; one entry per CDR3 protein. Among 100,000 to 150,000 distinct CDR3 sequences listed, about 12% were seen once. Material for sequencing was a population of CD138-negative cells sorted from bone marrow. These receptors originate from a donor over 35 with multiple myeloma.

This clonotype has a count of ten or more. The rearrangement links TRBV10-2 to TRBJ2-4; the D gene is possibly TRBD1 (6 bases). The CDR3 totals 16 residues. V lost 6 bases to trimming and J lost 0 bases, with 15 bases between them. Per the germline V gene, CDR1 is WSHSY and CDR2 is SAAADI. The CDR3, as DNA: TGCGCCAGCAGCTTAGGACAGACACTAGCCAAAAACATTCAGTACTTC. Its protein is CASSLGQTLAKNIQYF.

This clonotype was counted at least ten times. CDR3 loop: CASSLGGTGTVEKLFF. The CDR3 DNA reads TGTGCCAGCAGCTTGGGGGGTACAGGGACGGTTGAAAAACTGTTTTTT. V is TRBV5-6 and J is TRBJ1-4, with D possibly TRBD1 on 6 matching bases. Trimming left V 0 bases short and J 7 bases short, with 16 bases between. Germline assignment: CDR1 SGHDT and CDR2 YYEEEE. The CDR3 is made up of 16 amino acids.

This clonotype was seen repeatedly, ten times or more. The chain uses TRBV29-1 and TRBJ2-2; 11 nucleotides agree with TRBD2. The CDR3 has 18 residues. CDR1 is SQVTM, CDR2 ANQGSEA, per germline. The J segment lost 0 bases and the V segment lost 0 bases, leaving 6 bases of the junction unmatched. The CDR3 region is CSVEDGIAGGPNTGELFF. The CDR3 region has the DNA TGCAGCGTTGAAGATGGGATAGCGGGAGGGCCGAACACCGGGGAGCTGTTTTTT.

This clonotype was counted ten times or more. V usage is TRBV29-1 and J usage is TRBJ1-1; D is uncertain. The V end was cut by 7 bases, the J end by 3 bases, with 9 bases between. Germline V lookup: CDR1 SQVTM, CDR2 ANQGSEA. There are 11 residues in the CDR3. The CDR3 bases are TGCAGCGCCGGGTGGGACACTGAAGCTTTCTTT. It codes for CSAGWDTEAFF.

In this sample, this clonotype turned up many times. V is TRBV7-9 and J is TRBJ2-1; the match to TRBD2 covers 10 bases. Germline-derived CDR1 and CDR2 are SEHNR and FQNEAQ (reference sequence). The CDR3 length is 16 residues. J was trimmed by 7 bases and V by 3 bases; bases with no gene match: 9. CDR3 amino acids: CASSLRTSGRGNEQFF. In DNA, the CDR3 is TGTGCCAGCAGCTTGAGGACTAGCGGAAGGGGGAATGAGCAGTTCTTC.

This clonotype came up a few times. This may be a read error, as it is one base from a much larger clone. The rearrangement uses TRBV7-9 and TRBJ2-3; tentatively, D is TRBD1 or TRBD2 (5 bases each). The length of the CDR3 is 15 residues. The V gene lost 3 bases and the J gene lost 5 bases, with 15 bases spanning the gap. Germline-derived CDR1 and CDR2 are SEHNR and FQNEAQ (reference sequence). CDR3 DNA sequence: TGTGCCAGCAGCTTCGAGGGGACGGCCGGAGATACGCAGTATTTT. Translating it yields CASSFEGTAGDTQYF.

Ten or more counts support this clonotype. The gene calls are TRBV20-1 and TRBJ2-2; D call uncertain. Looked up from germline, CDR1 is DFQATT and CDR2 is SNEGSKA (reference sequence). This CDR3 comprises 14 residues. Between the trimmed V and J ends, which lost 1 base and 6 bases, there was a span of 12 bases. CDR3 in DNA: TGCAGTGCTAGAGTTCCTTATCCGGCCGGGGAGCTGTTTTTT. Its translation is CSARVPYPAGELFF.

CDR3 loop: CSAEKGPSTDTQYF. CDR3 nucleotide sequence: TGCAGTGCTGAGAAAGGCCCTAGCACAGATACGCAGTATTTT. The V gene is TRBV20-1, the J gene TRBJ2-3; D unclear. This CDR3 is 14 amino acids long. Germline V CDR1 and CDR2: DFQATT, SNEGSKA (reference sequence). The V and J ends lost 5 bases and 0 bases respectively, with 12 bases between them.

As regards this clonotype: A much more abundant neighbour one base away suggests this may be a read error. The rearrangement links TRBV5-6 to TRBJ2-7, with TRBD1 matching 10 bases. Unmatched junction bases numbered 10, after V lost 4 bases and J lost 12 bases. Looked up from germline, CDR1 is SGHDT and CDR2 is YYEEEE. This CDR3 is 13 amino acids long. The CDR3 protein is CASSPGQGIWLYF. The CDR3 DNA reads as TGTGCCAGCAGCCCGGGACAGGGGATTTGGCTGTACTTC.

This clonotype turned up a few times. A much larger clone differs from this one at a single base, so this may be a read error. CDR3 in DNA: TGCGCCAGCAGCTTATATCGCCGTGGAGCAGATACGCAGTATTTT. This gives the protein CASSLYRRGADTQYF. The V call is TRBV5-1, the J call TRBJ2-3, with D unclear. Per germline, CDR1 SGHRS and CDR2 YFSETQ. The CDR3 has 15 amino acids. Trimming left V 2 bases short and J 4 bases short, with 14 bases between.

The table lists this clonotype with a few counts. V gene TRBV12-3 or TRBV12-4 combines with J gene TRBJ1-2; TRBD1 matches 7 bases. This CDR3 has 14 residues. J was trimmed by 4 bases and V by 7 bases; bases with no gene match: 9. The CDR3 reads CASTPDRWSYGYTF. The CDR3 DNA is TGTGCCAGCACCCCGGACAGGTGGTCCTATGGCTACACCTTC.

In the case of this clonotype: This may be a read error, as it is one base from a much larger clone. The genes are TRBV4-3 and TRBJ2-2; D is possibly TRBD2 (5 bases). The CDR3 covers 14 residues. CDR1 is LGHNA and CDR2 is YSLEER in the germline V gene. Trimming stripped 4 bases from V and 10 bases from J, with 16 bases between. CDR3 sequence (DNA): TGCGCCAGCAGCCGAGATCGGTGGGGAGTGGAGCTGTTTTTT. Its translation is CASSRDRWGVELFF.

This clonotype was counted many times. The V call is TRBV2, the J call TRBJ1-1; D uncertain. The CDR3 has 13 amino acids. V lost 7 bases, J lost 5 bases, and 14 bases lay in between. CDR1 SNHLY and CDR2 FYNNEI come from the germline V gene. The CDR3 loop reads CASKANSGTEAFF. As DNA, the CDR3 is TGTGCCAGCAAGGCTAATTCGGGGACTGAAGCTTTCTTT.

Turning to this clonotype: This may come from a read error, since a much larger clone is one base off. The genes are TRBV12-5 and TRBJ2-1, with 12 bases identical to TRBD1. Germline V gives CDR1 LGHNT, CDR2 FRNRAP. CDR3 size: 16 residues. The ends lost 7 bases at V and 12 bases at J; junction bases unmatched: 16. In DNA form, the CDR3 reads TGTGCTAGTGTCCCGAGCCTGGGACAGGGGGCAATTGGGCAGTTCTTC. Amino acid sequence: CASVPSLGQGAIGQFF.

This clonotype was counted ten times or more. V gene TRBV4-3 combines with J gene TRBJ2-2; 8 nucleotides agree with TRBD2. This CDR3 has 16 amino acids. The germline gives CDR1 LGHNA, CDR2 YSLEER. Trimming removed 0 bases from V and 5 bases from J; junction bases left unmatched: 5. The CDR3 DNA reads TGCGCCAGCAGCCAAGATCCGGGGGGGTGGACCGGGGAGCTGTTTTTT. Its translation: CASSQDPGGWTGELFF.

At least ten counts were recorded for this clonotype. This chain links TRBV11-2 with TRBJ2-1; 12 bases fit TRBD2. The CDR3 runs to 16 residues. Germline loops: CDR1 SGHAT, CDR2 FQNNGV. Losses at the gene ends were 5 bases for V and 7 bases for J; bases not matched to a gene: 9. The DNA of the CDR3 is TGTGCCAGCAGCCCCCGACTAGCGGGAGCGGGTAATGAGCAGTTCTTC. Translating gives CASSPRLAGAGNEQFF.

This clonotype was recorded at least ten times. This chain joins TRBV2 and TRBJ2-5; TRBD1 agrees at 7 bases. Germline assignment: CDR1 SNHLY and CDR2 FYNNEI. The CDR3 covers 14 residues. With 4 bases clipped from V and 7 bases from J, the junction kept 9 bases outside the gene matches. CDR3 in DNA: TGTGCCAGCAGTGTGAGCAGGGGGTCGGGGACCCAGTACTTC. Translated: CASSVSRGSGTQYF.

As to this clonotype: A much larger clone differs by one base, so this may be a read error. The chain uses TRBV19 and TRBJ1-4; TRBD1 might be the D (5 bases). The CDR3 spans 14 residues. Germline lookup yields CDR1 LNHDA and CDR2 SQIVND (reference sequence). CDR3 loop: CASTLGGTNEKLVF. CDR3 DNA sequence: TGTGCCAGTACCCTGGGAGGGACTAATGAAAAACTGGTTTTT. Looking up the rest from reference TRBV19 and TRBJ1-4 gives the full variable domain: DGGITQSPKYLFRKEGQNVTLSCEQNLNHDAMYWYRQDPGQGLRLIYYSQIVNDFQKGDIAEGYSVSREKKESFPLTVTSAQKNPTAFYLCASTLGGTNEKLVFGSGTQLSVL.

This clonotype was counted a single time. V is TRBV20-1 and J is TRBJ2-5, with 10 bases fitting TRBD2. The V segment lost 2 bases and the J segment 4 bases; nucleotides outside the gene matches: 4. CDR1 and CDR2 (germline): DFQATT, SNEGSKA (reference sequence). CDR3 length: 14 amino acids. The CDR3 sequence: CSARLAGVRETQYF. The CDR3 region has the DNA TGCAGTGCTAGACTAGCGGGAGTTAGAGAGACCCAGTACTTC.

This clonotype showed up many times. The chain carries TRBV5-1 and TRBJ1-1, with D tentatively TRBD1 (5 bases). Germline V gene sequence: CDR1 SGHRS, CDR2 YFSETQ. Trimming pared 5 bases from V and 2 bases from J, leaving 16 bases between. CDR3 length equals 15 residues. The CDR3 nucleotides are TGCGCCAGCAGAAAGACCGGGAGGACAAACACTGAAGCTTTCTTT. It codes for CASRKTGRTNTEAFF.

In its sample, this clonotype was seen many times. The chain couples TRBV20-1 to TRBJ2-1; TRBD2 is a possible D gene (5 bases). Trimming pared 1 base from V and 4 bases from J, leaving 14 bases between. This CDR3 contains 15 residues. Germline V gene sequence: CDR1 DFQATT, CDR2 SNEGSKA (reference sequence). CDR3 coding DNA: TGCAGTGCTAGAGTTATGGGAGTTCGGTACAATGAGCAGTTCTTC. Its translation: CSARVMGVRYNEQFF.

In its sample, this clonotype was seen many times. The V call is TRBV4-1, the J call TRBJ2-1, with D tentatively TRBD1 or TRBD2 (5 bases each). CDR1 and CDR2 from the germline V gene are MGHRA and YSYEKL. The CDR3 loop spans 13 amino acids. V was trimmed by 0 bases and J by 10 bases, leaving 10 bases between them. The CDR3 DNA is TGCGCCAGCAGCCAAGATCCCGGGGACGAGCAGTTCTTC. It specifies CASSQDPGDEQFF.

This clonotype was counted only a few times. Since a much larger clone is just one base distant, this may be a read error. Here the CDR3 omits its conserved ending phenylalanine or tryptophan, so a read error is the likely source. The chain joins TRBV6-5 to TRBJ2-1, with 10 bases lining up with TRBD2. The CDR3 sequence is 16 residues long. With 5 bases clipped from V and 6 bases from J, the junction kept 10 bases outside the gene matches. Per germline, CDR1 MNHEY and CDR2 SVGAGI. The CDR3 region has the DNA TGTGCCAGCAGTCCGGGACTAGCGCCTCCTTCCAATGAGCAGTTCCTC. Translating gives CASSPGLAPPSNEQFL.

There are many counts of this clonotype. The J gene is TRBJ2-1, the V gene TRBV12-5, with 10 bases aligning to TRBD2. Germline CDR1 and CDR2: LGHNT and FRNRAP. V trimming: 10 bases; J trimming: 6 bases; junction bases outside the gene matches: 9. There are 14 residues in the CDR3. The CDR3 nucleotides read TGTGCTACACTAGCGGGATCAGGTAGCAATGAGCAGTTCTTC. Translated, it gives CATLAGSGSNEQFF.

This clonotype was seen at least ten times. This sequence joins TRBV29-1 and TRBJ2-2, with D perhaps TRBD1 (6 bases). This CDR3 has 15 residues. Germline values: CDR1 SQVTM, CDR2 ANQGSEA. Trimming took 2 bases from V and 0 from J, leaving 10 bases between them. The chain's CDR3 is CSVEWGHSNTGELFF. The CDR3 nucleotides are TGCAGCGTTGAATGGGGGCATTCGAACACCGGGGAGCTGTTTTTT.